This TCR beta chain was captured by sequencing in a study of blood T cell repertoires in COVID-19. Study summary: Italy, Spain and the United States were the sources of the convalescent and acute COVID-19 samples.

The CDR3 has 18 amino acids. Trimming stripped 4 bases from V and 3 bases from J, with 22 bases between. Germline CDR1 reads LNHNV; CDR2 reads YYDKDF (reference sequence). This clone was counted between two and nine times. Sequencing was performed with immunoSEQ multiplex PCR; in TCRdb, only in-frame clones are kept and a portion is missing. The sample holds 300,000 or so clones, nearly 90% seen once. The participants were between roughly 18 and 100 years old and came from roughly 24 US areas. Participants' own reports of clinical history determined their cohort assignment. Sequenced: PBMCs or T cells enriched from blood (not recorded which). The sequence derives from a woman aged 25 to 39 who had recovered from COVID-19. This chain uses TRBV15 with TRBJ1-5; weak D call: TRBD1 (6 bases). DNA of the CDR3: TGTGCCACCAGCACCCCCCCCGGGACACAGACCCTCAATCAGCCCCAGCATTTT. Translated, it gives CATSTPPGTQTLNQPQHF.